The 5 T cell receptor beta chains below were found in one sample sequenced in a study of post-analysis software for immune sequencing data. The study, taken as a whole, reports: There were a few TRBV segments more frequent in patients than controls, and TRBV5-6, TRBV5-1 and TRBV20-1 were among them.

These receptors have no known antigen. Each TCR beta cDNA library carried unique molecular identifiers. From the PCR reads, TCRdb called clonotypes with MiXCR, one entry per CDR3 protein. The table records roughly 180,000 distinct CDR3 sequences, about 32% of them present only once. The sample taken for sequencing was blood. The receptors shown here come from a girl aged 10 to 17 with multiple sclerosis.

This clonotype has a count of ten or more. The chain is built from TRBV11-1 and TRBJ1-6; no reliable D call. The CDR3 runs 14 residues. Germline V lookup: CDR1 SGHAT, CDR2 FQDESV (reference sequence). V shed 3 bases and J shed 10 bases, with 13 bases lying between them. As DNA, the CDR3 is TGTGCCAGCAGCTTCGGGCGAGGAGAATCACCCCTCCACTTT. This sequence encodes CASSFGRGESPLHF.

Of note for this clonotype: A much larger clone differs from this one at a single base, so this may be a read error. The gene calls are TRBV6-5 and TRBJ2-1, with 10 bases that match TRBD2. Germline lookup yields CDR1 MNHEY and CDR2 SVGAGI. Trimming at V came to 0 bases and at J to 12 bases, leaving 11 bases not matched to a gene. There are 16 residues in the CDR3. CDR3 residues: CASSYSILAGLDGQFF. The CDR3 coding sequence is TGTGCCAGCAGTTACTCGATACTAGCGGGACTTGATGGGCAGTTCTTC.

As regards this clonotype: A much larger clone sits a single nucleotide away, making a read error possible. The rearrangement uses TRBV12-3 or TRBV12-4 and TRBJ2-5; 11 bases match TRBD1. The CDR3 extends over 14 amino acids. The CDR3 region is CACSRDRGQETQYF. CDR3 bases: TGTGCCTGCAGTCGGGACAGGGGGCAAGAGACCCAGTACTTC.

This clonotype was seen a few times. The chain combines TRBV3-1 with TRBJ2-7; a possible D gene is TRBD2 (7 bases). The V gene's germline CDR1 is LGHDT and CDR2 YNNKEL (reference sequence). The germline V and J ends were trimmed by 0 bases and 5 bases, with 14 bases remaining between them. CDR3 length: 15 residues. The CDR3 is CASSQDGGGLHEQYF. CDR3 nucleotides: TGTGCCAGCAGCCAAGATGGGGGGGGGCTCCACGAGCAGTACTTC.

This clonotype was seen many times. The rearrangement joins TRBV20-1 to TRBJ2-7; D is unclear. V shed 6 bases and J shed 4 bases, with 10 bases lying between them. CDR3 length: 11 amino acids. The germline gives CDR1 DFQATT, CDR2 SNEGSKA (reference sequence). The CDR3 sequence: CSAHLGYEQYF. The CDR3 DNA follows: TGCAGTGCACACTTGGGGTACGAGCAGTACTTC.